The rows below give T cell receptor beta chains drawn from one sample of a study of blood T cell repertoires in COVID-19. TCRdb's table, derived via immunoSEQ multiplex PCR, lists solely in-frame clones and lacks some. This sample has 350,000 to 450,000 clones, with around 87% found just once. The sequencing sample was made of PBMCs or T cells enriched from blood (not recorded which). The receptors stem from a man aged 25 to 45 who had recovered from COVID-19. The CDR3 runs from the conserved cysteine through the conserved F or W. D genes are given only for firm matches. Not every row has a clone size; where given, it reads once, few, many or a size class.

cdr3_nt cdr3_aa v_call clone_size d_call j_call
TGTGCCAGCAGCTTAAAGTCGGGCGGGCAGCCCCAGCATTTT CASSLKSGGQPQHF TRBV7-2 few NA TRBJ1-5
TGTGCCAGCACCTCCCAAGAGACCCAGTACTTC CASTSQETQYF TRBV28 NA NA TRBJ2-5
TGTGCCAGCAGTGAAGAGGGAGGGTTAAGGGTTTTT CASSEEGGLRVF TRBV2 NA NA TRBJ1-4
TGTGCCAGCAGTGCCTACAGGGCGGAAGGCTACACCTTC CASSAYRAEGYTF TRBV27 NA NA TRBJ1-2
TGTGCCAGCAGCAGCGGGAGGGAGCTGTTTTTT CASSSGRELFF TRBV2 NA TRBD2 TRBJ2-2
TGTGCCAGTAGTATGACTAGCGGGTTGTCTGGGGCCAACGTCCTGACTTTC CASSMTSGLSGANVLTF TRBV19 NA TRBD2 TRBJ2-6
TGTGCCAGCAGTGTCGGACAGGGGCTAGGGAGCAATCAGCCCCAGCATTTT CASSVGQGLGSNQPQHF TRBV28 once TRBD1 TRBJ1-5
TGTGCCAGCAGCTTAGGGACAGGGGCCTACGAGCAGTACTTC CASSLGTGAYEQYF TRBV11-2 NA TRBD1 TRBJ2-7
TGTGCCATCAGTGAGGGACCGGGACTAGTCTACGAGCAGTACTTC CAISEGPGLVYEQYF TRBV10-3 NA TRBD2 TRBJ2-7
TGTGCCAGCAGTTCTTTCGGGACTAGCGGGGCCTACGAGCAGTACTTC CASSSFGTSGAYEQYF TRBV28 NA TRBD2 TRBJ2-7
TGCAGTGCTAGTGTGCGGGAGGGAAGCACAGATACGCAGTATTTT CSASVREGSTDTQYF TRBV20-1 NA TRBD2 TRBJ2-3
TGTGCCAGCTCACCTGATTTTGGTCTTGAGGTCCCGTACTTC CASSPDFGLEVPYF TRBV18 NA NA TRBJ2-4
TGTGCCAGCAGCCTTATAATAGCCGGAGCCTACACAGATACGCAGTATTTT CASSLIIAGAYTDTQYF TRBV14 NA NA TRBJ2-3
TGTGCCAGCACCGGGGTGCAGGGGGGTGATGAGCAGTTCTTC CASTGVQGGDEQFF TRBV6-5 NA NA TRBJ2-1
TGTGCCAGCAGCGAACCACCACGGACAGTTGGCTACACCTTC CASSEPPRTVGYTF TRBV7-3 once NA TRBJ1-2
TGTGCCAGCAAAGAGGGGGATAAAAACATTCAGTACTTC CASKEGDKNIQYF TRBV2 NA NA TRBJ2-4
TGTGCCAGCAGCAAAATAGCGGGAGACAACAATGAGCAGTTCTTC CASSKIAGDNNEQFF TRBV7-6 NA TRBD2 TRBJ2-1
TGCAGTGCTAGTCGGGACAGGGTCGCTGAAGCTTTCTTT CSASRDRVAEAFF TRBV20-1 NA TRBD1 TRBJ1-1
TGTGCCTGGAGTGCCGGGACAACTTACAATGAGCAGTTCTTC CAWSAGTTYNEQFF TRBV30 NA NA TRBJ2-1
TGCGCCAGCAGCCAAGATCGGGCGGGATCCAAGTCCTACGAGCAGTACTTC CASSQDRAGSKSYEQYF TRBV4-1 NA NA TRBJ2-7
TGTGCCTGGAGTGTATCAGGGGCGTTGGATGAGCAGTTCTTC CAWSVSGALDEQFF TRBV30 NA NA TRBJ2-1
TGTGCCAGCAGTTACTACAGGGATAATTCACCCCTCCACTTT CASSYYRDNSPLHF TRBV6-5 NA NA TRBJ1-6
TGTGCCAGTAGTCCGGGACACTACAATGAGCAGTTCTTC CASSPGHYNEQFF TRBV19 NA NA TRBJ2-1
TGTGCCAGCAGCGACCAATCCAGGATGCCCCGGGGGGCCAACGTCCTGACTTTC CASSDQSRMPRGANVLTF TRBV9 NA NA TRBJ2-6
TGTGCCAGCAGTGAAGCGCTTCTAGACTATCAGCCCCAGCATTTT CASSEALLDYQPQHF TRBV6-1 NA NA TRBJ1-5
TGCGCCAGCAGCTTGAGCCCTTCGAGGGACACTGAAGCTTTCTTT CASSLSPSRDTEAFF TRBV5-1 NA NA TRBJ1-1
TGTGCCAGCAGCTTAGTAAACGGGAAGGGCTACACCTTC CASSLVNGKGYTF TRBV11-2 NA NA TRBJ1-2
TGCGCCAGCAGCCAAGTTGGCACGGGAGCGGAGACCCAGTACTTC CASSQVGTGAETQYF TRBV4-1 NA NA TRBJ2-5
TGTGCCATCAGTGAGATACAGCATTTT CAISEIQHF TRBV10-3 NA NA TRBJ1-5
TGTGCCAGCAGTTTATTGCAAGCGGGAGGAGAGACCCAGTACTTC CASSLLQAGGETQYF TRBV28 NA TRBD2 TRBJ2-5
TGTGCCAGCAGCTTATCCGGCGGAGAGACCCAGTACTTC CASSLSGGETQYF TRBV7-9 few NA TRBJ2-5
TGTGCCTGGACTATAGGACTTGAAGCTTTCTTT CAWTIGLEAFF TRBV30 NA NA TRBJ1-1
TGCGCCAGCAGCCCGGGACAGTACAACTATGGCTACACCTTC CASSPGQYNYGYTF TRBV5-1 NA TRBD1 TRBJ1-2
TGTGCAAGTCGCTTAGTTCTAGTAAATGAGCAGTTCTTC CASRLVLVNEQFF TRBV12-2 NA NA TRBJ2-1
TGCGCCAGCAGCTTCCCGGACAGTGACAAAAACATTCAGTACTTC CASSFPDSDKNIQYF TRBV5-1 NA NA TRBJ2-4
TGTGCCAGCAGCGAAGGAGCAGGGTCCTACAATGAGCAGTTCTTC CASSEGAGSYNEQFF TRBV5-4 NA NA TRBJ2-1
TGTGCCAGCAGCTCGGGGGTGATCGACTATGGCTACACCTTC CASSSGVIDYGYTF TRBV7-9 NA NA TRBJ1-2
TGTGCCAGCAGCCAATCGGGACAGACTAACACCGGGGAGCTGTTTTTT CASSQSGQTNTGELFF TRBV4-2 few TRBD1 TRBJ2-2
TGTGCCAGCAGTATATTACTAGTCCACGAGCAGTACTTC CASSILLVHEQYF TRBV6-2/TRBV6-3 NA NA TRBJ2-7
TGTGCCATCAGGGACGACAGGGGGGAAAGGTACGAGCAGTACTTC CAIRDDRGERYEQYF TRBV10-3 once TRBD1 TRBJ2-7
TGTGCCAGCAGCCCGGGACAGGGTGAGACCCAGTACTTC CASSPGQGETQYF TRBV4-2 NA TRBD1 TRBJ2-5
TGTGCCTGGAGTCCGCTTCCCCGTGAGGGCTACACCTTC CAWSPLPREGYTF TRBV30 NA NA TRBJ1-2
TGTGCCAACCGTGTCCGGTTAAACACTGAAGCTTTCTTT CANRVRLNTEAFF TRBV2 NA NA TRBJ1-1
TGTGCCAGCAGCCTAGCGGGAGGGGTCACCGGGGAGCTGTTTTTT CASSLAGGVTGELFF TRBV11-2 NA TRBD2 TRBJ2-2
TGCAGCGTTGTTGCAGGCCACACTGAAGCTTTCTTT CSVVAGHTEAFF TRBV29-1 few NA TRBJ1-1
TGTGCCAGCAGCCAACCCGACAGGGGCCCTTATGGCTACACCTTC CASSQPDRGPYGYTF TRBV3-1/TRBV3-2 NA TRBD1 TRBJ1-2
TGCGCCAGCAGCCTAGGGACATCCGACTCCTATAATTCACCCCTCCACTTT CASSLGTSDSYNSPLHF TRBV5-1 NA NA TRBJ1-6
TGTGCCAGCAGTTTTGAGCGGAACACTGAAGCTTTCTTT CASSFERNTEAFF TRBV12-3/TRBV12-4 few NA TRBJ1-1
TGTGCCAGTAGTATCCTCCCTGGGGCCAACGTCCTGACTTTC CASSILPGANVLTF TRBV19 NA NA TRBJ2-6
TGTGCCAGCACCGATAGTCTAGGCGAGCAGTACTTC CASTDSLGEQYF TRBV2 NA NA TRBJ2-7
TGTGCCAGCAGTTTTGATTTCGGGACAGGGGGCGAGCAGTACTTC CASSFDFGTGGEQYF TRBV11-2 NA TRBD1 TRBJ2-7
TGTGCCAGCAGTTTACCTCCGGGGGAGGGCTACACCTTC CASSLPPGEGYTF TRBV28 NA NA TRBJ1-2
TGTGCCAGCAGCGGACCGGGACAGGGAGCCAAAAACATTCAGTACTTC CASSGPGQGAKNIQYF TRBV9 NA TRBD1 TRBJ2-4
TGTGCCAGCAGTTTGACAGCATTCTACGAGCAGTACTTC CASSLTAFYEQYF TRBV28 NA NA TRBJ2-7
TGTGCCAGCAGTTCCGAAGAGACCCAGTACTTC CASSSEETQYF TRBV6-6 few NA TRBJ2-5
TGTGCCAGCAGTTACCTAGCGGGAGGATATGAGCAGTTCTTC CASSYLAGGYEQFF TRBV27 NA TRBD2 TRBJ2-1